The entry that follows covers one T cell receptor beta chain sequence. The antigen is not known. The Oncomine TCR Beta short-read assay was applied to DNA of cultured CD4+ T cells. TCRdb recomputed calls from the PCR reads with MiXCR, one row per CDR3 protein. The data contain fewer than 30,000 distinct CDR3 sequences, roughly 50% of them singletons. Treatment reported: approximately 10-day PBMC culture with coronavirus spike peptide pools or control peptides (ViraFEST assay). The data are from a study of vaccination and CD4 T cells after COVID-19. The specimen was CD4+ T cells from blood, cultured in vitro, collected before SARS-CoV-2 vaccination. This receptor was taken from a human donor who received a COVID-19 vaccine.

The CDR3 reads CASSAGDYGYTF. CDR3 nucleotides: TGTGCCAGCTCGGCGGGGGACTATGGCTACACCTTC. The gene calls are TRBV2 and TRBJ1-2; TRBD1 is a possible D gene (5 bases). Trimming left V 8 bases short and J 3 bases short, with 10 bases between. The length of the CDR3 is 12 residues. CDR1 and CDR2 (germline): SNHLY, FYNNEI. Looking up the rest from reference TRBV2 and TRBJ1-2 gives the full variable domain: EPEVTQTPSHQVTQMGQEVILRCVPISNHLYFYWYRQILGQKVEFLVSFYNNEISEKSEIFDDQFSVERPDGSNFTLKIRSTKLEDSAMYFCASSAGDYGYTFGSGTRLTVV.